Below, 30 T cell receptor beta chains from the same sample are listed, as sequenced in a study of blood T cell repertoires in COVID-19. Sequencing was performed with immunoSEQ multiplex PCR; in TCRdb, only in-frame clones are kept and a portion is missing. The sample includes fewer than 200,000 clones, 76% of them seen just once. The sequencing input was peripheral blood. The receptors here all came from a woman of 80 years or more with acute or convalescent COVID-19.

This clone came up a few times. The rearrangement uses TRBV6-5 and TRBJ1-4; 9 nucleotides agree with TRBD1. The germline V gene has CDR1 MNHEY and CDR2 SVGAGI. The CDR3 runs to 14 residues. V lost 5 bases and J lost 7; bases outside the gene matches: 5. The CDR3 sequence is CASSPGTGIEKLFF. The CDR3 DNA reads TGTGCCAGCAGTCCCGGGACAGGGATTGAAAAACTGTTTTTT.

The chain recombines TRBV6-6 with TRBJ1-5; TRBD1 is a possible D gene (5 bases). From germline, CDR1 is MNHNY and CDR2 SVGAGI (reference sequence). The CDR3 contains 13 residues. Trimming took 8 bases from V and 6 from J, leaving 14 bases between them. CDR3: CASGGGSGQPQHF. The CDR3 DNA is TGTGCCAGCGGGGGGGGATCCGGTCAGCCCCAGCATTTT.

In DNA, the CDR3 is TGCGCCAGCAGCCAAGAGCGGGCCAAAACCACCGGGGAGCTGTTTTTT. It encodes CASSQERAKTTGELFF. J is TRBJ2-2 and V is TRBV4-3; D perhaps matches TRBD2 (5 bases). V lost 0 bases and J 4 bases, leaving 12 bases between the germline ends. Per germline, CDR1 LGHNA and CDR2 YSLEER. The CDR3 covers 16 residues.

This chain links TRBV5-1 with TRBJ2-7; possibly TRBD1 for D (5 bases). Trimming removed 0 bases from V and 6 bases from J, with 10 bases in between. The CDR3 has 13 amino acids. Germline lookup yields CDR1 SGHRS and CDR2 YFSETQ. CDR3: CASSLDPQGEQYF. The CDR3 DNA reads TGCGCCAGCAGCTTGGATCCCCAGGGCGAGCAGTACTTC. The entire variable domain, with the rest obtained from reference TRBV5-1 and TRBJ2-7, is as follows: KAGVTQTPRYLIKTRGQQVTLSCSPISGHRSVSWYQQTPGQGLQFLFEYFSETQRNKGNFPGRFSGRQFSNSRSEMNVSTLELGDSALYLCASSLDPQGEQYFGPGTRLTVT.

The chain joins TRBV21-1 to TRBJ1-1. TRBV21-1 is labeled a pseudogene. The CDR3 loop spans 17 amino acids. CDR3 coding DNA: TGTGCCAGCAGCCCCCCCGGCGAGGTACCCTTCTCCACTGAAGCTTTCTTT. It encodes CASSPPGEVPFSTEAFF.

This clone was seen a handful of times. This chain uses TRBV10-3 with TRBJ1-1; D call uncertain. This CDR3 is 12 amino acids long. CDR1 ENHRY and CDR2 SYGVKD come from the germline V gene. V lost 2 bases to trimming and J lost 3 bases, with 4 bases between them. The CDR3 is CAISEEYTEAFF. For the CDR3, the DNA is TGTGCCATCAGTGAGGAGTACACTGAAGCTTTCTTT.

This clone was found a few times. The chain combines TRBV12-3 or TRBV12-4 with TRBJ2-7, with D possibly being TRBD1 (5 bases). This CDR3 region has 13 residues. V lost 10 bases to trimming and J lost 0 bases, with 13 bases between them. Written as DNA, the CDR3 is TGTGCCACCAGACCAAGGGGCTCCTACGAGCAGTACTTC. It yields the protein CATRPRGSYEQYF.

The J gene is TRBJ1-1, the V gene TRBV11-3; TRBD1 is a possible D gene (5 bases). Deletions cut 0 bases from V and 3 bases from J, with 5 bases between. The CDR3 has 13 amino acids. In germline, CDR1 is SGHNT, CDR2 YENEEA. CDR3: CASSLEGDTEAFF. The CDR3 DNA reads as TGTGCCAGCAGCTTAGAAGGGGACACTGAAGCTTTCTTT.

V is TRBV18 and J is TRBJ1-1, with TRBD1 identical over 7 bases. Trimming removed 3 bases from V and 4 bases from J; junction bases left unmatched: 8. The CDR3 totals 15 residues. CDR1 KGHSH and CDR2 LQKENI come from the germline V gene. CDR3 DNA sequence: TGTGCCAGCTCACCTACAGGGGACCTGGGCACTGAAGCTTTCTTT. Translation: CASSPTGDLGTEAFF.

This clone appeared once. The chain uses TRBV4-3 and TRBJ2-7; 10 bases map to TRBD1. This CDR3 is 15 amino acids long. From germline, CDR1 is LGHNA and CDR2 YSLEER. J gave up 3 bases and V 5 bases, and 7 bases lay outside the gene matches. The CDR3 coding sequence is TGCGCCAGCAGCTATCCGGGACAGGGGATCTACGAGCAGTACTTC. Amino acid sequence: CASSYPGQGIYEQYF.

This chain uses TRBV5-8 with TRBJ1-2, with 7 bases fitting TRBD1. The CDR3 loop spans 14 amino acids. Germline loops: CDR1 SGHTS, CDR2 YDEGEE. Germline trimming cut 0 bases from V and 2 bases from J; bases unmatched to any gene: 1. The CDR3 here is CASSLGRGNYGYTF. As DNA, the CDR3 is TGTGCCAGCAGCTTGGGCAGGGGGAACTATGGCTACACCTTC.

The chain links TRBV12-3 or TRBV12-4 to TRBJ2-1; 10 bases map to TRBD2. This CDR3 spans 13 amino acids. V shed 5 bases, J shed 9 bases, and the junction held 4 bases outside the gene matches. The CDR3 is CASSRPSGGEQFF. The CDR3 region has the DNA TGTGCCAGCAGTCGACCTAGCGGGGGTGAGCAGTTCTTC.

The chain employs TRBV7-2 and TRBJ2-7; D is possibly TRBD1 (5 bases). The germline CDR1 and CDR2 sequences are SGHTA and FQGNSA. With 11 bases removed from V and 6 bases from J, the gap between germline ends came to 20 bases. The CDR3 sequence is 13 residues long. The CDR3 protein is CASNLIGQGEQYF. The CDR3, as DNA: TGTGCCTCCAATCTTATCGGGCAGGGCGAGCAGTACTTC.

This clone was seen a handful of times. The CDR3 loop is CASSYSTGGTEKLFF. The CDR3, as DNA: TGTGCCAGCAGTTACTCGACAGGGGGTACTGAAAAACTGTTTTTT. This sequence joins TRBV6-2 or TRBV6-3 and TRBJ1-4, with 9 bases identical to TRBD1. The junction had 3 bases not matched to a gene; V was cut back by 0 bases and J by 7 bases. Germline CDR1 and CDR2: MNHEY and SVGEGT. The CDR3 is made up of 15 amino acids.

The chain links TRBV6-6 to TRBJ1-2; TRBD1 matches 7 bases. J was trimmed by 5 bases and V by 5 bases; bases with no gene match: 17. The CDR3 runs to 17 residues. CDR1 is MNHNY, CDR2 SVGAGI, per germline (reference sequence). CDR3 bases: TGTGCCAGCAGTCGTCAGACAGGGTCTGTGGTTGGTTATGGCTACACCTTC. It specifies CASSRQTGSVVGYGYTF.

This clone has only a few counts. The chain employs TRBV5-4 and TRBJ2-7; 7 nucleotides match TRBD2. CDR1 SGHNT and CDR2 YYREEE come from the germline V gene (reference sequence). The CDR3 has 14 amino acids. The J segment lost 3 bases and the V segment lost 0 bases, leaving 3 bases of the junction unmatched. The CDR3 coding sequence is TGTGCCAGCAGCTTGGGCGGGACTAACTACGAGCAGTACTTC. Protein: CASSLGGTNYEQYF.

The rearrangement uses TRBV13 and TRBJ1-3; 9 bases are shared with TRBD1. This CDR3 is built from 14 residues. Germline trimming cut 5 bases from V and 8 bases from J; bases unmatched to any gene: 7. Looked up from germline, CDR1 is PRHDT and CDR2 is FYEKMQ (reference sequence). Here the CDR3 reads CASSPRDRVHTIYF. CDR3 nucleotides: TGTGCCAGCAGCCCCCGGGACAGGGTACACACCATATATTTT.

V is TRBV19 and J is TRBJ2-6, with unresolved D. The germline V gene has CDR1 LNHDA and CDR2 SQIVND (reference sequence). The CDR3 is 16 amino acids. Trimming took 2 bases from V and 0 from J, leaving 8 bases between them. Here the CDR3 DNA reads TGTGCCAGTAGTATATTGACACTCTCTGGGGCCAACGTCCTGACTTTC. This translates into CASSILTLSGANVLTF.

This clone was recorded a few times. V and J are TRBV7-9 and TRBJ2-2; D not certain. This CDR3 has 12 amino acids. V lost 2 bases and J lost 9, with 7 bases in between. CDR1 is SEHNR, CDR2 FQNEAQ, per germline (reference sequence). The CDR3 coding sequence is TGTGCCAGCAGCTTAATAATGTGGGAGCTGTTTTTT. Amino acid sequence: CASSLIMWELFF.

The chain joins TRBV3-1 (or the pseudogene TRBV3-2) to TRBJ1-5; weak D call: TRBD1 (5 bases). CDR1 is LGHDT, CDR2 YNNKEL, per germline (reference sequence). The V and J ends lost 0 bases and 7 bases respectively, with 13 bases between them. The CDR3 extends over 15 amino acids. The CDR3 DNA reads TGTGCCAGCAGCCAAGATCCGACAGTTGGCCAGCCCCAGCATTTT. Encoded protein: CASSQDPTVGQPQHF.

The CDR3 DNA reads TGCGCCAGCAGCTTTGACAGGACAACTAATGAAAAACTGTTTTTT. Residues: CASSFDRTTNEKLFF. The V gene is TRBV5-1, the J gene TRBJ1-4; D perhaps matches TRBD1 (6 bases). The V and J ends lost 2 bases and 0 bases respectively, with 8 bases between them. CDR3 size: 15 residues. Germline loops: CDR1 SGHRS, CDR2 YFSETQ.

The rearrangement uses TRBV3-1 (or the pseudogene TRBV3-2) and TRBJ2-3; weak D call: TRBD2 (7 bases). V shed 5 bases and J shed 3 bases, with 24 bases lying between them. The CDR3 is 18 amino acids. CDR1 LGHDT and CDR2 YNNKEL come from the germline V gene (reference sequence). CDR3 nucleotide sequence: TGTGCCAGCAGCTTTGGTTGGGGGCCCGGCGGGGGTACAGATACGCAGTATTTT. As protein: CASSFGWGPGGGTDTQYF.

DNA of the CDR3: TGCGCCAGCAGCGCCGGGACAGGACCTACGAACTATGGCTACACCTTC. This translates into CASSAGTGPTNYGYTF. The V and J genes are TRBV5-1 and TRBJ1-2; the match to TRBD1 covers 8 bases. Losses at the gene ends were 4 bases for V and 2 bases for J; bases not matched to a gene: 10. Per the germline V gene, CDR1 is SGHRS and CDR2 is YFSETQ. This CDR3 comprises 16 residues.

The rearrangement joins TRBV25-1 to TRBJ1-5; 7 bases are a match to TRBD1. The V segment lost 5 bases and the J segment 4 bases; nucleotides outside the gene matches: 5. This CDR3 is built from 14 residues. Germline CDR1 and CDR2: MGHDK and SYGVNS. The CDR3 DNA reads as TGTGCCAGCAGTCGACAGGGTTGGAATCAGCCCCAGCATTTT. Translation gives CASSRQGWNQPQHF. The variable domain in full, with the rest retrieved from reference TRBV25-1 and TRBJ1-5, is EADIYQTPRYLVIGTGKKITLECSQTMGHDKMYWYQQDPGMELHLIHYSYGVNSTEKGDLSSESTVSRIRTEHFPLTLESARPSHTSQYLCASSRQGWNQPQHFGDGTRLSIL.

The chain employs TRBV7-9 and TRBJ1-6; a possible D gene is TRBD1 (6 bases). CDR1 SEHNR and CDR2 FQNEAQ come from the germline V gene (reference sequence). The CDR3 sequence is 14 residues long. Trimming removed 1 base at V and 7 bases at J, with 8 bases between. The CDR3 spells CASSLGGQNSPLHF. The CDR3 DNA reads TGTGCCAGCAGCTTAGGTGGACAGAATTCACCCCTCCACTTT. The full variable domain, completed using reference TRBV7-9 and TRBJ1-6, is DTGVSQNPRHKITKRGQNVTFRCDPISEHNRLYWYRQTLGQGPEFLTYFQNEAQLEKSRLLSDRFSAERPKGSFSTLEIQRTEQGDSAMYLCASSLGGQNSPLHFGNGTRLTVT.

Of note for this clone: A junction boundary mismatches the germline segment, possibly from a read error. This chain connects TRBV6-1 to TRBJ1-3; D remains unclear. The germline V gene encodes CDR1 MNHNS and CDR2 SASEGT. This CDR3 has 14 amino acids. The CDR3 sequence is CASSEWIMGSDLSF. CDR3 in DNA: TGTGCCAGCAGTGAATGGATAATGGGTTCGGACTTGTCTTTT.

The J gene is TRBJ2-5, the V gene TRBV7-2; 8 bases map to TRBD1. In germline, CDR1 is SGHTA, CDR2 FQGNSA. The CDR3 has 16 residues. Trimming took 5 bases from V and 5 from J; bases not matched to a gene: 13. The CDR3 is CASSQSGQGSWETQYF. CDR3 DNA sequence: TGTGCCAGCAGCCAGTCCGGACAGGGATCATGGGAGACCCAGTACTTC.

The chain's CDR3 is CASSLGSDRGPTGELFF. The CDR3 DNA follows: TGTGCCAGCAGCTTAGGGTCTGACAGGGGGCCAACCGGGGAGCTGTTTTTT. The chain joins TRBV11-3 to TRBJ2-2, with 10 nucleotides matching TRBD1. V lost 1 base to trimming and J lost 5 bases; unmatched junction nucleotides: 7. This CDR3 has 17 amino acids. Germline CDR1 is SGHNT and CDR2 is YENEEA.

The chain is built from TRBV2 and TRBJ2-1; 12 nucleotides match TRBD2. The CDR3 extends over 17 amino acids. Germline V lookup: CDR1 SNHLY, CDR2 FYNNEI. V lost 2 bases to trimming and J lost 8 bases; unmatched junction nucleotides: 10. CDR3 region: CASSERLAGVVIDEQFF. CDR3 coding DNA: TGTGCCAGCAGTGAAAGACTAGCGGGAGTTGTTATCGATGAGCAGTTCTTC.

This clone occurred a few times. This chain uses TRBV5-1 with TRBJ1-5; no definite D call. Trimming shortened V by 0 bases and J by 2 bases, and 12 bases separated the two germline ends. Germline CDR1 SGHRS, CDR2 YFSETQ. The CDR3 consists of 16 residues. The CDR3 nucleotides read TGCGCCAGCAGCTTGGCGGGGAGGGATGGCAATCAGCCCCAGCATTTT. Protein sequence: CASSLAGRDGNQPQHF. Full variable domain (missing parts from reference TRBV5-1 and TRBJ1-5): KAGVTQTPRYLIKTRGQQVTLSCSPISGHRSVSWYQQTPGQGLQFLFEYFSETQRNKGNFPGRFSGRQFSNSRSEMNVSTLELGDSALYLCASSLAGRDGNQPQHFGDGTRLSIL.